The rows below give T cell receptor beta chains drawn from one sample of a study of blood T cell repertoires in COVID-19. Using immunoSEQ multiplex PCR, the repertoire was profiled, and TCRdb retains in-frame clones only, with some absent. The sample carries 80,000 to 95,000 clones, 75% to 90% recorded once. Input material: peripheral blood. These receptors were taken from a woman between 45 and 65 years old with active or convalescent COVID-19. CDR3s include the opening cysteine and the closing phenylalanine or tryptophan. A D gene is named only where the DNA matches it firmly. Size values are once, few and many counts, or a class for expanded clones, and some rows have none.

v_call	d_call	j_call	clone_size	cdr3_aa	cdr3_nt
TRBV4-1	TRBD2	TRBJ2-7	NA	CASSPSGGSSYEQYF	TGCGCCAGCAGCCCTAGCGGGGGAAGTTCCTACGAGCAGTACTTC
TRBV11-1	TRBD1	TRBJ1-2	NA	CASSLPRQGANYGYTF	TGTGCCAGCAGCTTACCCCGACAGGGTGCTAACTATGGCTACACCTTC
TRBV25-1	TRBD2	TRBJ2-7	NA	CASSDSSRGDYEQYF	TGTGCCAGCAGTGATTCCTCCCGGGGGGACTACGAGCAGTACTTC
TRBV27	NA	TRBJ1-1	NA	CASSYGTLAEAFF	TGTGCCAGCAGCTACGGGACACTTGCTGAAGCTTTCTTT
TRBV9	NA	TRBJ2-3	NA	CASSVGGGDSSTDTQYF	TGTGCCAGCAGCGTAGGAGGGGGAGACTCTAGCACAGATACGCAGTATTTT
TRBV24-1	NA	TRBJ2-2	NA	CATSWAPGELFF	TGTGCCACCAGTTGGGCCCCCGGGGAGCTGTTTTTT
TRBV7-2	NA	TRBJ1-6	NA	CASSLGVGGDSPLHF	TGTGCCAGCAGCTTAGGAGTAGGGGGGGATTCACCCCTCCACTTT
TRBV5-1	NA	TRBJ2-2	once	CASSPGTMTGELFF	TGCGCCAGCAGCCCCGGGACAATGACCGGGGAGCTGTTTTTT
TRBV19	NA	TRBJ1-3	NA	CASSPSTGFVSGNTIYF	TGTGCCAGTAGTCCTTCGACAGGTTTCGTCTCTGGAAACACCATATATTTT
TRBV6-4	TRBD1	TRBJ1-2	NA	CAITERGQVFYGYTF	TGTGCCATCACCGAGAGGGGACAGGTCTTCTATGGCTACACCTTC
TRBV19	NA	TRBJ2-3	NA	CASSIELRGDTQYF	TGTGCCAGTAGTATAGAGCTACGGGGAGATACGCAGTATTTT
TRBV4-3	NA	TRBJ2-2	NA	CASSQVGGATANTGELFF	TGCGCCAGCAGCCAAGTTGGTGGGGCCACAGCGAACACCGGGGAGCTGTTTTTT
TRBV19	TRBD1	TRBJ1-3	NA	CASSPLGQGVLSGNTIYF	TGTGCCAGTAGTCCATTGGGACAGGGGGTCCTCTCTGGAAACACCATATATTTT
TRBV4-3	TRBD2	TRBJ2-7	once	CASSRLAGGQTSYEQYF	TGCGCCAGCAGCCGATTAGCGGGGGGCCAAACCTCCTACGAGCAGTACTTC
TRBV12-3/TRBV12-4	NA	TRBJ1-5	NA	CASSFGQNQPQHF	TGTGCCAGCAGTTTTGGGCAGAATCAGCCCCAGCATTTT
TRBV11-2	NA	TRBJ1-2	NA	CASSFSRENYGYTF	TGTGCCAGCAGCTTTAGTCGGGAGAACTATGGCTACACCTTC
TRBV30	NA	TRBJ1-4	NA	CAWRGLFTDEKLFF	TGTGCCTGGAGGGGACTTTTTACCGATGAAAAACTGTTTTTT
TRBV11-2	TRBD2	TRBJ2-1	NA	CASSTTSGGLGNEQFF	TGTGCCAGCAGCACAACGTCGGGGGGTTTGGGGAATGAGCAGTTCTTC
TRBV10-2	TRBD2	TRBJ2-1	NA	CASSEPRSGGGDEQFF	TGCGCCAGCAGTGAACCTCGTAGCGGGGGAGGTGATGAGCAGTTCTTC
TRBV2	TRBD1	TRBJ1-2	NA	CASSEAGQGNGYTF	TGTGCCAGCAGTGAAGCAGGACAGGGTAATGGCTACACCTTC
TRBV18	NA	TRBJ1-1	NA	CASSPLSMDTEAFF	TGTGCCAGCTCACCATTAAGCATGGACACTGAAGCTTTCTTT
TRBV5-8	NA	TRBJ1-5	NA	CASSPALGSNQPQHF	TGTGCCAGCAGCCCCGCGCTGGGCAGCAATCAGCCCCAGCATTTT
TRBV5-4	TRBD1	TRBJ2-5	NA	CASRPGRGQGSISETQYF	TGTGCCAGCAGGCCTGGGAGGGGACAGGGATCAATTAGTGAGACCCAGTACTTC
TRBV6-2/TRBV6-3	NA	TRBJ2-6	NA	CASSSPGSLRNVLTF	TGTGCCAGCAGTTCCCCAGGGTCTTTAAGGAACGTCCTGACTTTC
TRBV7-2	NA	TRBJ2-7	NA	CASSPGYPYEQYF	TGTGCCAGCAGCCCCGGTTATCCCTACGAGCAGTACTTC
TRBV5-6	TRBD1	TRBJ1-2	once	CASSLVQGATNYGYTF	TGTGCCAGCAGCTTGGTGCAGGGGGCAACCAACTATGGCTACACCTTC
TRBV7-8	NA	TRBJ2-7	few	CASSLSVVRTTRGEQYF	TGTGCCAGCAGCTTATCGGTTGTGAGGACCACCCGGGGTGAGCAGTACTTC
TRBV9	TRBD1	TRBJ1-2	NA	CASSARDRQSGGYTF	TGTGCCAGCAGCGCCAGGGACAGGCAATCTGGGGGCTACACCTTC
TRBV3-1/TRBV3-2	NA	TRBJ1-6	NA	CASNHRTTDNSPLHF	TGTGCCAGCAACCACAGGACAACTGATAATTCACCCCTCCACTTT
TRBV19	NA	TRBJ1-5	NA	CASRDFNQPQHF	TGTGCCAGCCGGGACTTCAATCAGCCCCAGCATTTT
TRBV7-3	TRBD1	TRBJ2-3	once	CASSPRQGETQYF	TGTGCCAGCAGCCCCAGACAGGGCGAAACGCAGTATTTT
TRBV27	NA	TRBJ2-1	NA	CASSGPGGPSNEQFF	TGTGCCAGCAGTGGGCCCGGGGGGCCCTCCAATGAGCAGTTCTTC
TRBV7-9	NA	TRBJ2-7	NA	CASSLVTGYVHEQYF	TGTGCCAGCAGCTTAGTTACAGGGTATGTCCACGAGCAGTACTTC
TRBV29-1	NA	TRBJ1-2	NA	CSVEYGSSVDGYTF	TGCAGCGTTGAATACGGGAGCAGTGTAGATGGCTACACCTTC
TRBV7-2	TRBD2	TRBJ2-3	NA	CASSLGASGGADTQYF	TGTGCCAGCAGCTTAGGGGCTAGCGGGGGGGCAGATACGCAGTATTTT
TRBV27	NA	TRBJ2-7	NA	CASSSSSYEQYF	TGTGCCAGCAGTTCCTCCTCCTACGAGCAGTACTTC
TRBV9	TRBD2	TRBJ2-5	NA	CASSVIGGAGETQYF	TGTGCCAGCAGCGTAATCGGGGGGGCTGGAGAGACCCAGTACTTC
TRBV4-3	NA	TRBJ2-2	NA	CASSLDTFNTGELFF	TGCGCCAGCAGCCTTGACACCTTTAACACCGGGGAGCTGTTTTTT
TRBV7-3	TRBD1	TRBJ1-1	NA	CASSHGQGNTEAFF	TGTGCCAGCAGTCATGGACAGGGGAACACTGAAGCTTTCTTT